This TCR beta chain is drawn from a study of cytomegalovirus exposure and HLA in healthy donors. Study observations and caveats: Later examination showed HLA-associated TCR beta chains had greater clonal expansion than equally common others. Sequencing likely generated an artifact that appeared as a cluster of highly shared sequence variants.

The PCR contained 60 Vbeta and 13 Jbeta primers. Measured with immunoSEQ multiplex PCR; TCRdb has only the in-frame clones, and not every one. Of 100,000 or so clones in the sample, 60% to 85% were seen once. This clone was seen only once. Its specificity is unknown. The ends were cut back, 2 bases at V and 6 bases at J, with 10 bases in the middle. This CDR3 has 13 residues. Germline CDR1 is MNHNS and CDR2 is SASEGT. The sample consisted of PBMCs. The receptor was isolated from a female donor in good health and CMV-seropositive. The chain uses TRBV6-1 and TRBJ1-1, with D unresolved. Written as DNA, the CDR3 is TGTGCCAGCAGTGAATGGAGGGTCGCTGAAGCTTTCTTT. Amino acids: CASSEWRVAEAFF.